This entry features one T cell receptor beta chain sequence. The CDR3 sequence is 14 residues long. Per the germline V gene, CDR1 is MNHEY and CDR2 is SMNVEV (reference sequence). Trimming took 1 base from V and 6 from J, leaving 12 bases between them. The whole isolated RNA underwent reverse transcription, so sequencing captured expressed TCRB transcripts. The method was immunoSEQ multiplex PCR; TCRdb's version includes in-frame clones alone and lacks a portion of them. The sample lists around 300,000 clones; 8% were seen once. This record comes from a study of beta chain features in type 1 diabetes.

The material sequenced was central memory CD4+ T cells from blood. V usage is TRBV27 and J usage is TRBJ2-5; the D is unclear. The receptor was derived from a woman younger than 30 in good health. CDR3 in amino acids: CASSLLPGSKTQYF. DNA of the CDR3: TGTGCCAGCAGTTTATTGCCGGGCTCAAAGACCCAGTACTTC.